The next 6 T cell receptor beta chains were all read from a single sample in a study of OX40 agonist ivuxolimab in advanced cancers. The library was prepared using the immunoSEQ multiplex PCR assay. TCRdb holds this immuneACCESS table with in-frame rearrangements only. Some clones are missing; in checked studies, unresolved V genes explain under half, and the rest has no known cause. The sample data list around 53,000 clones, and 86% of these were observed just once. The ten largest clones capture approximately 7% of the sample. This material consisted of CD4+ or CD8+ T cells sorted from blood, taken in a trial of the OX40 agonist ivuxolimab. The receptors originated from an adult with an advanced solid tumor such as melanoma, head and neck, liver or kidney cancer.

The J gene is TRBJ1-1, the V gene TRBV12-5; 10 bases agree with TRBD1. J lost 4 bases, V lost 1 base, and 9 bases had no gene match. The CDR3 runs 17 residues. CDR1 is LGHNT, CDR2 FRNRAP, per germline. As DNA, the CDR3 is TGTGCTAGTGGTTTGGGCGGCCGGGGGACAGGGGTCACTGAAGCTTTCTTT. Translation: CASGLGGRGTGVTEAFF.

Turning to this clone: A read error may account for a junction end that differs from germline. V gene TRBV4-1 combines with J gene TRBJ2-4; D might be TRBD2 (5 bases). This CDR3 spans 15 amino acids. CDR1 is MGHRA and CDR2 is YSYEKL in the germline V gene. This CDR3 is CASSQDLSGLSSMHF. In nucleotides, the CDR3 is TGCGCCAGCAGCCAAGATCTATCAGGCTTATCTAGCATGCACTTC.

This rearrangement joins TRBV19 to TRBJ1-4; 12 bases line up with TRBD1. The CDR3 length is 17 residues. V lost 6 bases to trimming and J lost 3 bases; unmatched junction nucleotides: 8. Per germline, CDR1 LNHDA and CDR2 SQIVND (reference sequence). The CDR3: CASSDWDRGQSNEKLFF. The CDR3 coding sequence is TGTGCCAGTAGCGATTGGGACAGGGGGCAATCTAATGAAAAACTGTTTTTT.

This chain connects TRBV11-3 to TRBJ2-5; TRBD2 agrees at 10 bases. V lost 1 base to trimming and J lost 5 bases; unmatched junction nucleotides: 10. Germline-derived CDR1 and CDR2 are SGHNT and YENEEA. This CDR3 has 17 amino acids. The CDR3 DNA reads as TGTGCCAGCAGCTTAGGGGCCAGCGGGGGGGCCGTTGAGACCCAGTACTTC. This encodes CASSLGASGGAVETQYF.

This clone was counted only a few times. CDR3 bases: TGTGCCAGCTCATCCGGACGGGGCTATGGCTACACCTTC. Its protein is CASSSGRGYGYTF. The genes are TRBV18 and TRBJ1-2; no definite D call. Trimming left V 5 bases short and J 4 bases short, with 11 bases between. Germline assignment: CDR1 KGHSH and CDR2 LQKENI. The CDR3 consists of 13 residues.

J is TRBJ2-7 and V is TRBV10-3, with D maybe TRBD2 (6 bases). Germline CDR1 and CDR2: ENHRY and SYGVKD. Trimming cost V 8 bases and J 1 base, with 6 bases left between them. This CDR3 is 11 amino acids long. CDR3 residues: CAIGGSYEQYF. The DNA of the CDR3 is TGTGCCATCGGGGGGTCCTACGAGCAGTACTTC.